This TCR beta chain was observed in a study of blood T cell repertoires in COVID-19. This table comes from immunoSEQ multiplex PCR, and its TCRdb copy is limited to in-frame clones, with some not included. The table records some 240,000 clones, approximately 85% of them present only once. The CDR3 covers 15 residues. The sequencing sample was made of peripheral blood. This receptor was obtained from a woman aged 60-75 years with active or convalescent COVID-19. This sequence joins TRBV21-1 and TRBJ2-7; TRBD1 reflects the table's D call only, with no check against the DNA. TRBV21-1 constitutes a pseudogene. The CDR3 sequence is CARGTGRGSSYEQYF. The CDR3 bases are TGTGCCAGGGGAACGGGCAGGGGCAGCTCCTACGAGCAGTACTTC.